The 4 T cell receptor beta chains below all came from one sample that was sequenced in a study of blood T cell repertoires in COVID-19. The data were produced by immunoSEQ multiplex PCR, yet TCRdb's version contains in-frame clones alone and is incomplete. The sample has 60,000 to 80,000 clones; approximately 84% are singletons. The sample comprised peripheral blood. These receptor sequences come from a man aged 45 to 65 with active COVID-19.

The V call is TRBV6-5, the J call TRBJ1-4, with a tentative D call TRBD1 (5 bases). CDR3 size: 12 residues. Germline CDR1 MNHEY, CDR2 SVGAGI. Trimming removed 0 bases from V and 12 bases from J, with 8 bases in between. CDR3 in DNA: TGTGCCAGCAGTTACTCGGGGGGAGAACTGTTTTTT. Translating it yields CASSYSGGELFF.

This clone occurred a few times. The rearrangement joins TRBV30 to TRBJ2-1; TRBD2 aligns across 10 bases. The CDR3 is 15 amino acids. Losses at the gene ends were 4 bases for V and 9 bases for J; bases not matched to a gene: 12. The germline gives CDR1 GTSNPN, CDR2 SVGIG (reference sequence). The CDR3 DNA is TGTGCCTGGACGATTACTAGCGGGATAGCGGTTGAGCAGTTCTTC. Encoded protein: CAWTITSGIAVEQFF.

This clone has just one count. The CDR3 DNA reads TGTGCCACCAGCAGCCACCAGGAAACCTACAATGAGCAGTTCTTC. Its protein product is CATSSHQETYNEQFF. The rearrangement uses TRBV15 and TRBJ2-1, with no clear D. Trimming stripped 3 bases from V and 2 bases from J, with 11 bases between. Germline values: CDR1 LNHNV, CDR2 YYDKDF (reference sequence). This CDR3 comprises 15 residues.

The V gene is TRBV3-1 (or the pseudogene TRBV3-2), the J gene TRBJ2-3, with D possibly being TRBD1 (6 bases). The V gene's germline CDR1 is LGHDT and CDR2 YNNKEL (reference sequence). V was trimmed by 0 bases and J by 4 bases, leaving 14 bases between them. The CDR3 is made up of 16 amino acids. CDR3 nucleotide sequence: TGTGCCAGCAGCCAAGACAGGGGCGGAATTGCAGATACGCAGTATTTT. This sequence encodes CASSQDRGGIADTQYF.